The 18 T cell receptor beta chains reported below all come from one sample, sequenced in a study of blood T cell repertoires in COVID-19. Profiling relied on immunoSEQ multiplex PCR, and the TCRdb table lists in-frame clones only, not all of them. The repertoire holds 150,000 to 200,000 clones, roughly 88% seen once, with about 10% in the top ten. Specimen: peripheral blood. The source is a human donor with active or convalescent COVID-19. The donor label of this sample is uncertain.

This chain connects TRBV5-1 to TRBJ2-2, with 8 positions matching TRBD1. J was trimmed by 6 bases and V by 3 bases; bases with no gene match: 1. Per the germline V gene, CDR1 is SGHRS and CDR2 is YFSETQ. The CDR3 sequence is 13 residues long. CDR3 region: CASSWTGSGELFF. CDR3 sequence (DNA): TGCGCCAGCAGCTGGACAGGGTCCGGGGAGCTGTTTTTT.

Notes on this clone: The junction shows a germline mismatch at one end, possibly a read error. V gene TRBV9 combines with J gene TRBJ2-1, with 8 bases lining up with TRBD2. The V gene's germline CDR1 is SGDLS and CDR2 YYNGEE. The CDR3 contains 11 residues. The CDR3 reads CASSPGGPLVF. For the CDR3, the DNA is TGTGCCAGCAGCCCGGGAGGGCCACTGGTCTTC.

The V gene is TRBV6-5, the J gene TRBJ1-2; D call uncertain. Germline assignment: CDR1 MNHEY and CDR2 SVGAGI. V lost 5 bases to trimming and J lost 8 bases, with 15 bases between them. This CDR3 contains 13 residues. CDR3 loop: CASSHVKRGGYTF. CDR3 bases: TGTGCCAGCAGTCACGTCAAAAGAGGGGGCTACACCTTC.

This chain joins TRBV29-1 and TRBJ1-1; 7 bases map to TRBD1. CDR3 length equals 18 residues. CDR1 is SQVTM and CDR2 is ANQGSEA in the germline V gene. After removal of 0 bases from V and 9 bases from J, the junction contained 22 bases not matched to a gene. CDR3 DNA: TGCAGCGTTGAAGATGTGGGGTGGTGGAGGGGGCCCCCCCTTCAAGCTTTCTTT. Amino acids: CSVEDVGWWRGPPLQAFF.

The chain combines TRBV12-5 with TRBJ2-3; TRBD2 is a possible D gene (6 bases). The germline V gene has CDR1 LGHNT and CDR2 FRNRAP. This CDR3 contains 12 residues. Deletions cut 2 bases from V and 12 bases from J, with 12 bases between. The CDR3 reads CASGLLRDFQYF. DNA for the CDR3: TGTGCTAGTGGTTTGTTACGGGACTTTCAGTATTTT.

This clone has only one observation. The chain combines TRBV7-2 with TRBJ2-1; a weak D match, TRBD2 (6 bases). The germline CDR1 and CDR2 sequences are SGHTA and FQGNSA. The CDR3 extends over 15 amino acids. Trimming pared 5 bases from V and 9 bases from J, leaving 20 bases between. The CDR3 DNA reads TGTGCCAGCAGCCCGGGGTCGGCAGACGGGGGTGAGCAGTTCTTC. Its translation: CASSPGSADGGEQFF.

DNA for the CDR3: TGTGCCAGCAGCCTGAACGACAGGGACCTCGAAAAACTGTTTTTT. This gives the protein CASSLNDRDLEKLFF. The chain joins TRBV3-1 (or the pseudogene TRBV3-2) to TRBJ1-4, with 7 bases identical to TRBD1. CDR1 is LGHDT, CDR2 YNNKEL, per germline (reference sequence). The CDR3 covers 15 residues. Trimming took 4 bases from V and 8 from J; bases not matched to a gene: 10.

CDR3 bases: TGTGCCAGCAGTTCAGCTAGCGGGGGTCTAGTGGAGTACTTC. As protein: CASSSASGGLVEYF. The chain employs TRBV6-2 or TRBV6-3 and TRBJ2-7, with 10 positions matching TRBD2. Unmatched junction bases numbered 11, after V lost 4 bases and J lost 11 bases. There are 14 residues in the CDR3. Germline CDR1 is MNHEY and CDR2 is SVGEGT.

The gene calls are TRBV19 and TRBJ2-6; maybe TRBD2 (6 bases). This CDR3 is 17 amino acids long. V gave up 1 base and J gave up 4 bases, with 14 bases separating them. The germline gives CDR1 LNHDA, CDR2 SQIVND (reference sequence). This CDR3 is CASSIGSLAEGANVLTF. CDR3 DNA sequence: TGTGCCAGTAGTATAGGCTCTTTAGCGGAGGGGGCCAACGTCCTGACTTTC.

The chain combines TRBV28 with TRBJ1-2; D is ambiguous. In germline, CDR1 is MDHEN, CDR2 SYDVKM. Trimming removed 3 bases from V and 0 bases from J, with 11 bases in between. The CDR3 loop spans 15 amino acids. The CDR3 DNA reads as TGTGCCAGCAGTTTTCGAAGCGGGTCTAACTATGGCTACACCTTC. Residues: CASSFRSGSNYGYTF.

V usage is TRBV6-1 and J usage is TRBJ2-7; D unclear. Germline lookup yields CDR1 MNHNS and CDR2 SASEGT. Trimming removed 3 bases at V and 1 base at J, with 13 bases between. The CDR3 covers 15 residues. The DNA for the CDR3 is TGTGCCAGCAGTGAGCACTTCAAGTTATCCTACGAGCAGTACTTC. Protein: CASSEHFKLSYEQYF.

V usage is TRBV7-3 and J usage is TRBJ2-4, with TRBD2 identical over 11 bases. J lost 8 bases, V lost 6 bases, and 9 bases had no gene match. The CDR3 runs 15 residues. From germline, CDR1 is SGHTA and CDR2 FQGTGA. The CDR3 DNA reads TGTGCCAGCAGTTTAGGGGGGACTAGCGGATACATTCAGTACTTC. Residues: CASSLGGTSGYIQYF.

This CDR3 is CASSPRLGLEYNEQFF. The CDR3 DNA follows: TGTGCCAGCAGCCCTCGCCTCGGACTAGAGTACAATGAGCAGTTCTTC. The chain recombines TRBV7-3 with TRBJ2-1; 7 bases match TRBD2. This CDR3 region has 16 residues. V trimming: 5 bases; J trimming: 4 bases; junction bases outside the gene matches: 11. Germline V CDR1 and CDR2: SGHTA, FQGTGA.

The chain employs TRBV28 and TRBJ1-2; D gene ambiguous. This CDR3 spans 12 amino acids. Germline V lookup: CDR1 MDHEN, CDR2 SYDVKM. V was trimmed by 7 bases and J by 7 bases, leaving 13 bases between them. As DNA, the CDR3 is TGTGCCAGCACCGATACTCGAGGTGGCTACACCTTC. Translating gives CASTDTRGGYTF.

The chain is built from TRBV30 and TRBJ2-7, with 8 bases fitting TRBD2. CDR1 and CDR2 from the germline V gene are GTSNPN and SVGIG (reference sequence). The CDR3 has 16 amino acids. V lost 0 bases to trimming and J lost 6 bases; unmatched junction nucleotides: 13. CDR3 sequence reads: CAWSVETGGPLSEQYF. The CDR3 DNA is TGTGCCTGGAGTGTAGAAACGGGAGGGCCTTTGTCCGAGCAGTACTTC.

This sequence joins TRBV7-2 and TRBJ2-5; 12 bases line up with TRBD2. Trimming removed 1 base from V and 4 bases from J; junction bases left unmatched: 7. CDR3 size: 17 residues. Germline V lookup: CDR1 SGHTA, CDR2 FQGNSA. The CDR3 loop is CASSLGLLAGGGETQYF. CDR3 coding DNA: TGTGCCAGCAGCTTAGGTTTACTAGCGGGGGGAGGAGAGACCCAGTACTTC.

The rearrangement uses TRBV9 and TRBJ2-7, with unresolved D. Germline V gene data show CDR1 as SGDLS and CDR2 as YYNGEE. The CDR3 is 14 residues long. V lost 0 bases and J 5 bases, leaving 12 bases between the germline ends. The CDR3 protein is CASSVDAVSHEQYF. The CDR3 DNA sequence: TGTGCCAGCAGCGTAGATGCGGTGAGTCACGAGCAGTACTTC. The full variable domain, completed using reference TRBV9 and TRBJ2-7, is DSGVTQTPKHLITATGQRVTLRCSPRSGDLSVYWYQQSLDQGLQFLIQYYNGEERAKGNILERFSAQQFPDLHSELNLSSLELGDSALYFCASSVDAVSHEQYFGPGTRLTVT.

The CDR3 reads CAWSVSGWDSGSYGYTF. DNA for the CDR3: TGTGCCTGGAGTGTATCTGGTTGGGACAGTGGAAGCTATGGCTACACCTTC. The chain couples TRBV30 to TRBJ1-2; TRBD1 matches 7 bases. This CDR3 is 17 amino acids long. CDR1 and CDR2 (germline): GTSNPN, SVGIG (reference sequence). The ends lost 0 bases at V and 4 bases at J; junction bases unmatched: 14.